This passage covers 26 T cell receptor beta chains from one sample sequenced in a study of tumor-infiltrating lymphocytes in primary liver carcinoma. A primer in the constant region served to generate TCR beta cDNA from about 470 ng of total RNA. Libraries covering TCR beta were generated through three nested multiplex PCR rounds (using a slightly modified ARM-PCR). The study ran its first two PCR rounds for approximately 10 cycles each, using TRBV1-TRBV30 forward primers and a C-beta reverse primer. TCRdb itself ran the multiplex PCR reads through MiXCR, one entry per CDR3 protein. The table lists approximately 330,000 distinct CDR3 sequences, approximately 65% of them singletons. It was unsorted whole blood that yielded blood RNA, and germline DNA was also extracted. The sample was peripheral blood. The receptors shown here come from a man between 40 and 49 years old with primary liver carcinoma and hepatitis B virus infection.

On this clonotype itself: A much larger clone is a single base away; this may be a read error. The rearrangement joins TRBV10-3 to TRBJ2-1; D tentatively reads TRBD1 or TRBD2 (5 bases each). CDR3 length equals 14 residues. Trimming cost V 5 bases and J 8 bases, with 16 bases left between them. Per germline, CDR1 ENHRY and CDR2 SYGVKD. CDR3 nucleotide sequence: TGTGCCATCAGTAGGGAGCAGGGAGAGCATGAGCAGTTCTTC. Translating gives CAISREQGEHEQFF.

Comments on this clonotype: It may be a read error: a sequence one base away is much more abundant. The chain uses TRBV6-5 and TRBJ2-5; 7 bases match TRBD1. The germline V gene encodes CDR1 MNHEY and CDR2 SVGAGI. The CDR3 is 14 amino acids. As DNA, the CDR3 is TGTGTCAGCAACGTGAGGGGGCGAGAAGAGACCCAGTACTTC. Protein: CVSNVRGREETQYF.

The chain is built from TRBV14 and TRBJ2-1, with 8 positions matching TRBD2. The germline V gene has CDR1 SGHDN and CDR2 FVKESK. The CDR3 is 14 amino acids. Trimming at V came to 2 bases and at J to 9 bases, leaving 6 bases not matched to a gene. CDR3: CASSQREGLGEQFF. The CDR3 nucleotides read TGTGCCAGCAGCCAACGGGAGGGTTTGGGTGAGCAGTTCTTC.

This clonotype was recorded at least ten times. The V gene is TRBV12-3 or TRBV12-4, the J gene TRBJ2-1; unclear D gene. The CDR3 loop spans 13 amino acids. V dropped 3 bases and J dropped 3 bases, with 6 bases sitting between them. CDR3: CASSFGVYNEQFF. The CDR3 nucleotides are TGTGCCAGCAGTTTCGGTGTCTACAATGAGCAGTTCTTC.

This clonotype turned up a few times. The V call is TRBV28, the J call TRBJ2-4; TRBD2 matches at 7 bases. This CDR3 has 16 amino acids. Trimming cost V 6 bases and J 0 bases; bases outside gene matches: 8. Germline-derived CDR1 and CDR2 are MDHEN and SYDVKM. The CDR3 DNA reads TGTGCCAGCAGACCCGGGGAGGGTCTAGCCAAAAACATTCAGTACTTC. Amino acids: CASRPGEGLAKNIQYF.

In regard to this clonotype: One junction end does not reproduce the germline sequence, and a read error may be involved. The chain has TRBV5-1 and TRBJ2-5; TRBD2 matches at 8 bases. This CDR3 is built from 18 residues. Germline CDR1 reads SGHRS; CDR2 reads YFSETQ. CDR3 region: CASSLDSSGSYVGETLYF. In DNA, the CDR3 is TGCGCCAGCAGCTTGGATTCCAGCGGGAGTTATGTGGGGGAGACCCTGTACTTC.

The V gene is TRBV29-1, the J gene TRBJ1-5; 9 bases align to TRBD1. This CDR3 region has 15 residues. Germline CDR1 reads SQVTM; CDR2 reads ANQGSEA. The CDR3 DNA follows: TGCAGGCGGGGGGGGGGACAGGGCTTCATTCAGCCCCAGCATTTT. This translates into CRRGGGQGFIQPQHF.

This clonotype appeared many times. The chain employs TRBV4-1 and TRBJ2-3; D remains ambiguous. Germline CDR1 reads MGHRA; CDR2 reads YSYEKL. The CDR3 is 17 residues long. V shed 0 bases and J shed 0 bases, with 13 bases lying between them. CDR3 sequence: CASSQDGTYPSTDTQYF. As DNA, the CDR3 is TGCGCCAGCAGCCAAGATGGCACTTATCCTAGCACAGATACGCAGTATTTT.

This clonotype was observed a handful of times. One end of the junction is discordant with germline, which a read error may explain. The chain combines TRBV11-2 with TRBJ1-1, with 12 bases fitting TRBD1. The CDR3 has 17 residues. Germline V lookup: CDR1 SGHAT, CDR2 FQNNGV. The CDR3 region is CASSLDSGQGAGSEAFF. CDR3 coding DNA: TGTGCTAGCAGCCTCGACTCGGGACAGGGGGCAGGCTCTGAAGCTTTCTTT.

Ten or more counts support this clonotype. The gene calls are TRBV6-2 or TRBV6-3 and TRBJ2-5; 7 nucleotides match TRBD2. V lost 5 bases, J lost 1 base, and 7 bases stayed unmatched. Germline V gene data show CDR1 as MNHEY and CDR2 as SVGEGT. The CDR3 runs to 15 residues. CDR3 bases: TGTGCCAGCAGTAAACTAGCGACCATCCAAGAGACCCAGTACTTC. Amino acid sequence: CASSKLATIQETQYF.

With regard to this clonotype: Sequence at one end of the junction differs from germline and may be a read error. The V call is TRBV4-2, the J call TRBJ2-7, with D possibly being TRBD1 or TRBD2 (6 bases each). This CDR3 comprises 16 residues. The germline V gene has CDR1 LGHNA and CDR2 YNFKEQ. DNA of the CDR3: TGTGGCAGCAGCGTATCGGAGGGGGATGCTGACTACGAGCAGTACTTC. Encoded protein: CGSSVSEGDADYEQYF.

Concerning this clonotype: A read error is possible here, since a much larger clone lies one base away. J is TRBJ2-3 and V is TRBV12-3 or TRBV12-4; tentatively, D is TRBD1 (6 bases). The ends were cut back, 6 bases at V and 4 bases at J, with 20 bases in the middle. The CDR3 length is 16 residues. The CDR3 loop is CASSHPSGHGADTQYF. The CDR3 nucleotides read TGTGCCAGCAGCCATCCGTCGGGACACGGGGCAGATACGCAGTATTTT.

In the case of this clonotype: A much larger clone lies a single base off, so this may be a read error. V is TRBV12-3 or TRBV12-4 and J is TRBJ2-7; D unclear. The CDR3 totals 13 residues. This CDR3 reads CDSSFGQTYEQYF. Written as DNA, the CDR3 is TGTGACAGCAGTTTTGGGCAGACCTACGAGCAGTACTTC.

The chain is built from TRBV24-1 and TRBJ2-2; maybe TRBD1 (6 bases). Germline values: CDR1 KGHDR, CDR2 SFDVKD. V was cut by 2 bases and J by 3 bases, with 9 bases left in between. The CDR3 is 15 amino acids. The CDR3 protein is CATSDYRDDTGELFF. CDR3 in DNA: TGTGCCACCAGTGATTACAGGGACGACACCGGGGAGCTGTTTTTT.

This clonotype was picked up one time. The CDR3: CASSLEVGGASGRALPYEQYF. The CDR3 coding sequence is TGTGCCAGCAGCTTAGAGGTCGGAGGGGCTAGCGGGAGGGCCCTCCCTTACGAGCAGTACTTC. The rearrangement uses TRBV7-9 and TRBJ2-7; 12 bases line up with TRBD2. The CDR3 extends over 21 amino acids. The V and J ends lost 1 base and 4 bases, in that order; junction bases with no gene match: 20. CDR1 SEHNR and CDR2 FQNEAQ come from the germline V gene (reference sequence).

This clonotype showed up many times. CDR3 bases: TGTGCCAGCAGCGCAGACAGGGGCACTGAAGCTTTCTTT. This codes for CASSADRGTEAFF. The chain employs TRBV6-1 and TRBJ1-1, with 8 bases lining up with TRBD1. CDR1 is MNHNS, CDR2 SASEGT, per germline. V dropped 6 bases and J dropped 4; count of bases not matched to a gene: 4. The CDR3 runs 13 residues.

With regard to this clonotype: One end of the junction varies from germline; a read error may be responsible. The CDR3 DNA sequence: TGTCCCAGCAGCCGCGGGAATGACAATGAGCAGTTCTTC. Amino acids: CPSSRGNDNEQFF. This sequence joins TRBV11-3 and TRBJ2-1, with a weak D call TRBD2 (6 bases). The CDR3 loop spans 13 amino acids. Germline assignment: CDR1 SGHNT and CDR2 YENEEA.

The chain combines TRBV11-2 with TRBJ2-5, with D possibly being TRBD2 (5 bases). The length of the CDR3 is 15 residues. V lost 10 bases and J lost 7, with 25 bases in between. Germline V gives CDR1 SGHAT, CDR2 FQNNGV. CDR3 in DNA: TGTGCCATAAGCTTAGATCCGGGGAGAGGAGTGACCCAGTACTTC. Translation gives CAISLDPGRGVTQYF.

Worth noting for this clonotype: Because it lacks the conserved phenylalanine or tryptophan at the end, this CDR3 is likely a read error. V is TRBV6-1 and J is TRBJ2-2; the D is unclear. Germline lookup yields CDR1 MNHNS and CDR2 SASEGT. V lost 1 base to trimming and J lost 7 bases, with 10 bases between them. CDR3 length equals 14 residues. Written as DNA, the CDR3 is TGTGCCAGCAGTGAAGAAAGGGTGATCGGGGAGCTGTTTTCT. As protein: CASSEERVIGELFS.

This clonotype was counted between two and nine times. The chain uses TRBV24-1 and TRBJ2-1; 7 nucleotides match TRBD2. Germline-derived CDR1 and CDR2 are KGHDR and SFDVKD. CDR3 length equals 15 residues. V shed 3 bases, J shed 0 bases, and the junction held 1 base outside the gene matches. DNA of the CDR3: TGTGCCACCAGTGATACGGGGGGCTCCTACAATGAGCAGTTCTTC. Its translation is CATSDTGGSYNEQFF.

CDR3 nucleotide sequence: TGTGCCAGCAGTTACTTTTTGGCGGAAGTGAATGAGCAGTTCTTC. Residues: CASSYFLAEVNEQFF. V usage is TRBV6-2 or TRBV6-3 and J usage is TRBJ2-1; no definite D call. Germline values: CDR1 MNHEY, CDR2 SVGEGT. This CDR3 has 15 amino acids. V gave up 1 base and J gave up 7 bases, with 14 bases separating them.

With regard to this clonotype: This CDR3 fails to terminate in the conserved phenylalanine or tryptophan, so it likely reflects a read error. The rearrangement joins TRBV18 to TRBJ2-1; 8 bases are a match to TRBD1. Germline V CDR1 and CDR2: KGHSH, LQKENI. The CDR3 covers 14 residues. V gave up 5 bases and J gave up 4 bases; unmatched junction bases: 4. CDR3 amino acids: CASSSDRAYNEQFL. The DNA for the CDR3 is TGTGCCAGCTCATCGGACAGGGCTTACAATGAGCAGTTCCTC.

This clonotype was counted at least ten times. The chain recombines TRBV10-3 with TRBJ2-1, with no clear D. The V gene lost 2 bases and the J gene lost 6 bases, with 5 bases spanning the gap. CDR3 length equals 12 residues. Germline CDR1 ENHRY, CDR2 SYGVKD. The CDR3 DNA is TGTGCCATCAGTGAGACGCTCAATGAGCAGTTCTTC. It specifies CAISETLNEQFF.

On this clonotype: A junction boundary mismatches the germline segment, possibly from a read error. V and J are TRBV6-2 or TRBV6-3 and TRBJ2-1, with 7 bases matching TRBD2. This CDR3 has 17 amino acids. The V gene's germline CDR1 is MNHEY and CDR2 SVGEGT. In nucleotides, the CDR3 is TGTGCCAGCAAGGGACGAGCTAGCGGTACCTCATACAATGATCAGTTCTTC. Protein: CASKGRASGTSYNDQFF.

The chain couples TRBV29-1 to TRBJ2-1; no firm D call. The CDR3 contains 13 residues. Germline V lookup: CDR1 SQVTM, CDR2 ANQGSEA. Trimming shortened V by 6 bases and J by 9 bases, and 18 bases separated the two germline ends. CDR3: CSVAGTTLGEQFF. The CDR3 nucleotides are TGCAGCGTGGCAGGCACCACCTTAGGTGAGCAGTTCTTC.

Many counts were recorded for this clonotype. The J gene is TRBJ2-7, the V gene TRBV6-2 or TRBV6-3; perhaps TRBD1 as D (7 bases). The V and J ends lost 6 bases and 3 bases respectively, with 12 bases between them. The length of the CDR3 is 13 residues. In germline, CDR1 is MNHEY, CDR2 SVGEGT. As DNA, the CDR3 is TGTGCCAGCAGGCGGGACAGCAACTACGAGCAGTACTTC. Translated, it gives CASRRDSNYEQYF.